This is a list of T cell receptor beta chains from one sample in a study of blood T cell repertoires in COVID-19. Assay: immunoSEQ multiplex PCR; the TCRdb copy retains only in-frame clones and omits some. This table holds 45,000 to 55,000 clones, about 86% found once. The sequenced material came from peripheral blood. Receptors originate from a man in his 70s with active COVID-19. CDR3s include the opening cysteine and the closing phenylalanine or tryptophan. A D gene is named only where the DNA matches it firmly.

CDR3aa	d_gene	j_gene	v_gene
CASSYSAGRHTDTQYF	TRBD2	TRBJ2-3	TRBV6-5
CASRRQGPTNYGYTF	TRBD1	TRBJ1-2	TRBV19
CASSLEGNPNAGDTQYF	-	TRBJ2-3	TRBV11-3
CASSPLSGGRNTGELFF	TRBD2	TRBJ2-2	TRBV5-6
CASTRGTANTEAFF	-	TRBJ1-1	TRBV9
CSVVMVARGTGELFF	-	TRBJ2-2	TRBV29-1
CASSLQAGSSNYGYTF	-	TRBJ1-2	TRBV5-4
CASSPFSYEQYF	-	TRBJ2-7	TRBV5-5
CASSPSGSYNEQFF	-	TRBJ2-1	TRBV7-8
CAISPGQGIYEQYF	TRBD1	TRBJ2-7	TRBV10-3
CASSEGGMAAFF	-	TRBJ1-1	TRBV6-1
CASSFLGRSEAFF	-	TRBJ1-1	TRBV5-1
CASSSGYNEQFF	-	TRBJ2-1	TRBV6-2/TRBV6-3
CASSVGQGDRAFF	-	TRBJ1-1	TRBV9
CASSSQQGSSTDTQYF	-	TRBJ2-3	TRBV5-4
CASSLPGNTIYF	-	TRBJ1-3	TRBV7-8
CASSLGREDYNSPLHF	-	TRBJ1-6	TRBV5-1
CASSSPRRGGYQPQHF	-	TRBJ1-5	TRBV28
CAVRGRGQETQYF	TRBD2	TRBJ2-5	TRBV19
CASSLWGPTNEKLFF	-	TRBJ1-4	TRBV5-8
CASAPRGVEAFF	-	TRBJ1-1	TRBV14
CASSLVQGGEQFF	-	TRBJ2-1	TRBV7-9
CASSKGAGGAGANVLTF	-	TRBJ2-6	TRBV21-1
CASSATEYGYTF	-	TRBJ1-2	TRBV9
CSVIWVGTGELFF	-	TRBJ2-2	TRBV29-1
CASSPAQGVLYGYTF	-	TRBJ1-2	TRBV5-5
CASSLAQVDTQYF	-	TRBJ2-3	TRBV5-1
CASSHRSSYGYTF	-	TRBJ1-2	TRBV4-3
CASSPSGGSNNEQFF	TRBD2	TRBJ2-1	TRBV7-9
CASSETGGRGYTF	TRBD1	TRBJ1-2	TRBV9
CASSSSRANEKLFF	-	TRBJ1-4	TRBV27
CATTPEAGETNTEAFF	-	TRBJ1-1	TRBV15
CASSLAAGEKLFF	-	TRBJ1-4	TRBV6-5
CASRRDRIWDQPQHF	TRBD1	TRBJ1-5	TRBV19
CASSLLAGTGLDTQYF	TRBD1	TRBJ2-3	TRBV28
CASSNRGPGNTIYF	TRBD1	TRBJ1-3	TRBV7-6
CASSVRDRENNEQFF	TRBD1	TRBJ2-1	TRBV9
CASSPPGQASGGETQYF	TRBD2	TRBJ2-5	TRBV5-4
CASSYRDRGYGYTF	TRBD1	TRBJ1-2	TRBV6-5
CASSLPGTAHRGAFF	TRBD1	TRBJ1-1	TRBV7-8
CAGADRQSETQYF	-	TRBJ2-5	TRBV2
CSVEGRLTDTQYF	-	TRBJ2-3	TRBV29-1
CASSLSGGAPYNEQFF	TRBD2	TRBJ2-1	TRBV7-2
CASSLIGGSTGELFF	TRBD2	TRBJ2-2	TRBV5-5
CASSLELVGELFF	-	TRBJ2-2	TRBV11-3
CASSTWDRGTETQYF	TRBD1	TRBJ2-5	TRBV28
CASSWAGRSTEAFF	-	TRBJ1-1	TRBV5-4
CASGGTGNTEAFF	TRBD1	TRBJ1-1	TRBV12-3/TRBV12-4
CASNTQGAHNEQYF	TRBD1	TRBJ2-7	TRBV19
CASSTRGTGPNTEAFF	TRBD1	TRBJ1-1	TRBV9
CASGSPQLAKNIQYF	-	TRBJ2-4	TRBV12-5
CATSSPTGVSTDTQYF	TRBD1	TRBJ2-3	TRBV15
CASSLASGKTNQPQHF	-	TRBJ1-5	TRBV7-2
CATSDPRSGGPSEAFF	TRBD1	TRBJ1-1	TRBV24-1
CASSSSGPPGGEFF	-	TRBJ2-1	TRBV5-1
CASSIGGHINEQFF	-	TRBJ2-1	TRBV19
CASCPRTSGHEQYF	TRBD2	TRBJ2-7	TRBV6-6
CASSGGQSYEQYF	-	TRBJ2-7	TRBV5-1
CASSQEGGSNQPQHF	-	TRBJ1-5	TRBV3-1/TRBV3-2